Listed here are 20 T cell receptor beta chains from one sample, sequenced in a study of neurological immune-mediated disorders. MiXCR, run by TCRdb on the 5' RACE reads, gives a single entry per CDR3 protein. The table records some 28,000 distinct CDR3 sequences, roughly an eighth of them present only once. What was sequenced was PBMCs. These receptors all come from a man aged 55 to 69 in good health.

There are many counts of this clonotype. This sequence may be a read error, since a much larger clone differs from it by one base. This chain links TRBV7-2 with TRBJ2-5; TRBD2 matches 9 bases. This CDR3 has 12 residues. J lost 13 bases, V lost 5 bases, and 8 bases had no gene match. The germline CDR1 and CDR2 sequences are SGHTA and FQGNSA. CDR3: CASSPYQRGVYF. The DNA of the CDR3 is TGTGCCAGCAGCCCCTATCAGCGGGGGGTGTACTTC.

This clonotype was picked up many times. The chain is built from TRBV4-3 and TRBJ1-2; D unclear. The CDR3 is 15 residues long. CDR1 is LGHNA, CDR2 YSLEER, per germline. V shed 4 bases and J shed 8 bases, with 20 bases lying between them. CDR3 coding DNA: TGCGCCAGCAGCCCGATTGACACGGGAATAAGGGGCTACACCTTC. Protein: CASSPIDTGIRGYTF.

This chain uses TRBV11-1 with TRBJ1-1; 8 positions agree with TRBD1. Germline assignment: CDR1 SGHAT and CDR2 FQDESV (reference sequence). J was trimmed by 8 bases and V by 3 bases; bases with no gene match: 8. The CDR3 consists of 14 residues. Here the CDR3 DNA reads TGTGCCAGCAGCTTTAGGGACCAGGGGGCCGAAGCTTTCTTT. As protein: CASSFRDQGAEAFF.

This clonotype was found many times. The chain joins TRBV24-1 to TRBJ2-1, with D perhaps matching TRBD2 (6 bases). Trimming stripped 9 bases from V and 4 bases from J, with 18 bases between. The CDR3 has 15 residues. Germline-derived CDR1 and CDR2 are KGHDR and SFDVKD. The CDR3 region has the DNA TGTGCCACCTTAGGGCGGGATAAAGATTACAATGAGCAGTTCTTC. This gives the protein CATLGRDKDYNEQFF.

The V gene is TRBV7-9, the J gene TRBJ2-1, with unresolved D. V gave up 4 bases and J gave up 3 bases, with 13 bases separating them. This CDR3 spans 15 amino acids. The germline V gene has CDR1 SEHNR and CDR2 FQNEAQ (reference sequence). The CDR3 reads CASSSGPTVYNEQFF. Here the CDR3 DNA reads TGTGCCAGCAGCTCAGGACCGACCGTCTACAATGAGCAGTTCTTC.

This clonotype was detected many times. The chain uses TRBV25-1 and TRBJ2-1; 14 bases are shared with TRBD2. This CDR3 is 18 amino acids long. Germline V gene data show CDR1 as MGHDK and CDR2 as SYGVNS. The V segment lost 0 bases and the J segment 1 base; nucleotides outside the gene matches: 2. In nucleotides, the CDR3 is TGTGCCAGCAGTGAATACGGGACTAGCGGGAGTTCCTACAATGAGCAGTTCTTC. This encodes CASSEYGTSGSSYNEQFF.

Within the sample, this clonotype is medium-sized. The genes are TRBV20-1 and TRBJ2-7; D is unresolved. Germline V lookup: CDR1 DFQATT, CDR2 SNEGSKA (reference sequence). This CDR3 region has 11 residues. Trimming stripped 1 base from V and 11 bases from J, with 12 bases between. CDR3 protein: CSARAVTMEYF. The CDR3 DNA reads TGCAGTGCTAGAGCCGTCACTATGGAGTACTTC.

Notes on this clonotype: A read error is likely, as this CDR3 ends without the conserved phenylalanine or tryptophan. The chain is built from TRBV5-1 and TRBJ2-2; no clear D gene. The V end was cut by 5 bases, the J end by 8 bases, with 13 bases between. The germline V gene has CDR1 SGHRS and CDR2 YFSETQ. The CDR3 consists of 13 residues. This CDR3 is CASRLWAKGELFL. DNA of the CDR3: TGCGCCAGCAGATTATGGGCTAAGGGGGAGCTGTTTTTA.

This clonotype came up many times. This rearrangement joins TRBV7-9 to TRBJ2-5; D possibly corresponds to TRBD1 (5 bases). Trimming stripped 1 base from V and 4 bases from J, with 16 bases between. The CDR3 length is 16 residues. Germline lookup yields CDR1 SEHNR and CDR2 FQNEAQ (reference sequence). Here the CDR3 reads CASSLGQFDRVETQYF. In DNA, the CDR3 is TGTGCCAGCAGCTTAGGCCAATTCGACAGAGTAGAGACCCAGTACTTC.

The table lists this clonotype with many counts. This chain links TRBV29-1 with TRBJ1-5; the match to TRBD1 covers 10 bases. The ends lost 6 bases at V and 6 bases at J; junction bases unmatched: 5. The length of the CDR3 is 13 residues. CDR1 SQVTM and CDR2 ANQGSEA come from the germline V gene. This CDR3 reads CSVRDRGGQPQHF. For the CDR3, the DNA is TGCAGCGTACGGGACAGGGGTGGTCAGCCCCAGCATTTT.

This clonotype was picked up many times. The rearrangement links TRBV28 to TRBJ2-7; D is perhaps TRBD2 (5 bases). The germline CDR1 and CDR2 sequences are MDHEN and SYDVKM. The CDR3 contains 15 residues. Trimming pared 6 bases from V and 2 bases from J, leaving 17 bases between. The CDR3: CASSPRTAPTYEQYF. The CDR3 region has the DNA TGTGCCAGCAGCCCTAGGACTGCGCCGACCTACGAGCAGTACTTC.

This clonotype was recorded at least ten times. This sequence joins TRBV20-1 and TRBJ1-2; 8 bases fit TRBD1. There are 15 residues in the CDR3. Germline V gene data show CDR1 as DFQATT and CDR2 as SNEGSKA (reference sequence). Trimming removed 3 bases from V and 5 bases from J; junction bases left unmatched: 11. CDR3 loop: CSASPGQGGGYGYTF. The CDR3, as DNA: TGCAGTGCTAGTCCCGGACAGGGCGGTGGGTATGGCTACACCTTC.

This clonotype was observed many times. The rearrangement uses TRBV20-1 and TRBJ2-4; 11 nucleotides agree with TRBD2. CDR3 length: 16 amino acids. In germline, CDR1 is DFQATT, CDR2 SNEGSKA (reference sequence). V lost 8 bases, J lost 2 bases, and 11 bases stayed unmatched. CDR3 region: CSSFLAGGLTKNIQYF. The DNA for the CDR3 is TGCAGTTCCTTTCTAGCGGGGGGTCTGACCAAAAACATTCAGTACTTC.

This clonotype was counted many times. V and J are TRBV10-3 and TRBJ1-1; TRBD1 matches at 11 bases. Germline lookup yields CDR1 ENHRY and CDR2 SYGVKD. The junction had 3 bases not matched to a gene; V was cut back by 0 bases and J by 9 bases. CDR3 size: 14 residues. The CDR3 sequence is CAISESGQGAQAFF. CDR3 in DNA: TGTGCCATCAGTGAGTCAGGACAGGGGGCGCAAGCTTTCTTT.

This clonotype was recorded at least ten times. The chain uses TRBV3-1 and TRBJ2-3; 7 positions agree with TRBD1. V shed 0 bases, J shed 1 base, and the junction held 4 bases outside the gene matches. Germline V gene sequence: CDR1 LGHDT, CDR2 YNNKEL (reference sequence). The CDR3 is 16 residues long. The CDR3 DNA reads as TGTGCCAGCAGCCAAGAGGCCGGGACAGGCACAGATACGCAGTATTTT. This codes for CASSQEAGTGTDTQYF.

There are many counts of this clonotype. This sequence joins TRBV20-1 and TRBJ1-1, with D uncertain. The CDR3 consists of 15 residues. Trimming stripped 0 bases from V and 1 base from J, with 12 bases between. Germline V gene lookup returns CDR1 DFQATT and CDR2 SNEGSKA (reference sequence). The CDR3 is CSARDPRRWNTEAFF. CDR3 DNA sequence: TGCAGTGCTAGAGACCCAAGACGGTGGAACACTGAAGCTTTCTTT.

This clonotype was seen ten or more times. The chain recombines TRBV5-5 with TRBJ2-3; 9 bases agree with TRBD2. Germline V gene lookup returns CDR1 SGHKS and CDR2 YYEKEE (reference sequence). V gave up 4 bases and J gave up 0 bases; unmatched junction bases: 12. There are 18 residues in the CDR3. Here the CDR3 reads CASSRRGGIPLSTDTQYF. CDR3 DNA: TGTGCCAGCAGCCGGCGGGGGGGGATACCCCTTAGCACAGATACGCAGTATTTT. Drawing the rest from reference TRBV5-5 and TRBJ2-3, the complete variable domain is DAGVTQSPTHLIKTRGQQVTLRCSPISGHKSVSWYQQVLGQGPQFIFQYYEKEERGRGNFPDRFSARQFPNYSSELNVNALLLGDSALYLCASSRRGGIPLSTDTQYFGPGTRLTVL.

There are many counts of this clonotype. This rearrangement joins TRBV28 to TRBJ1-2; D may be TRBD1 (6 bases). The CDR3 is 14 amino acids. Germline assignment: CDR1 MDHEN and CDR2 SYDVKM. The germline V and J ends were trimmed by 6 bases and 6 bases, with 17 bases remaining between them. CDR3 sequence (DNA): TGTGCCAGCAGAGCGGGACAAGTCGAGGATGGCTACACCTTC. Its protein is CASRAGQVEDGYTF.

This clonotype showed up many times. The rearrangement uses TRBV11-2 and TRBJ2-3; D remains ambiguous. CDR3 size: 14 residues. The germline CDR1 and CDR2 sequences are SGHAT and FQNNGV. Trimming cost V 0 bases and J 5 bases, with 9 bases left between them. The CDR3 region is CASSLDSAIDTQYF. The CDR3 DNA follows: TGTGCCAGCAGCTTAGATTCAGCCATAGATACGCAGTATTTT.

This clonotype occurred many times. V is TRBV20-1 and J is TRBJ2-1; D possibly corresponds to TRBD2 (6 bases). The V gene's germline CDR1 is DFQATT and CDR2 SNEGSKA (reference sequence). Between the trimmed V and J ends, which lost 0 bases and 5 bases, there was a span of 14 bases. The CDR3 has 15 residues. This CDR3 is CSAREPRRADNEQFF. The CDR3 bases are TGCAGTGCTAGAGAGCCGAGGAGGGCCGACAATGAGCAGTTCTTC.